This T cell receptor (beta chain) was sequenced for a study of cytomegalovirus exposure and HLA in healthy donors. Whole-study results and caveats: The later analysis indicated that the majority of CMV-associated TCR beta chains appeared HLA-restricted. DRB1 had the most TCR associations and HLA-C the fewest, a later analysis found, with rates varying by HLA locus. In a later analysis, HLA-associated beta chains showed higher expansion and lower generation probabilities than comparable chains.

Comments on this clone: The target antigen is unknown.

Amplification used 60 Vbeta primers and 13 Jbeta primers. The data were produced by immunoSEQ multiplex PCR, yet TCRdb's version contains in-frame clones alone and is incomplete. The sample includes some 120,000 clones, about four fifths of them seen just once. Trimming left V 3 bases short and J 3 bases short, with 25 bases between. Germline loops: CDR1 SGDLS, CDR2 YYNGEE. The CDR3 spans 19 residues. The chain has TRBV9 and TRBJ1-5; a possible D gene is TRBD1 (5 bases). The TCR was taken from a woman aged 40 to 50 in good health and CMV-seronegative. Sequencing was done on a sample of PBMCs. CDR3 nucleotides: TGTGCCAGCAGCGGTACAAATTTAACAGGCGAAAAGTTCAATCAGCCCCAGCATTTT. Protein sequence: CASSGTNLTGEKFNQPQHF.